This passage covers 24 T cell receptor beta chains from one sample sequenced in a study of neurological immune-mediated disorders. TCRdb itself ran the 5' RACE reads through MiXCR, one entry per CDR3 protein. Of 75,000 to 85,000 distinct CDR3 sequences listed, over 15% are singletons. The specimen sequenced was PBMCs. These receptor sequences come from a woman aged 40 to 50 in good health.

This clonotype was counted ten times or more. The CDR3 region is CASSPPGQFYGYTF. In DNA form, the CDR3 reads TGTGCCAGCAGCCCCCCGGGGCAGTTTTATGGCTACACCTTC. The rearrangement joins TRBV14 to TRBJ1-2, with TRBD1 as a possible D gene (5 bases). The V end was cut by 4 bases, the J end by 5 bases, with 14 bases between. CDR1 SGHDN and CDR2 FVKESK come from the germline V gene. This CDR3 comprises 14 residues.

This clonotype came up many times. The genes are TRBV12-3 or TRBV12-4 and TRBJ2-5; D remains ambiguous. With 5 bases removed from V and 2 bases from J, the gap between germline ends came to 9 bases. The CDR3 spans 13 residues. The CDR3 DNA reads as TGTGCCAGCAGTCCGACGGTACAAGAGACCCAGTACTTC. This translates into CASSPTVQETQYF.

This clonotype was seen ten or more times. The chain is built from TRBV5-5 and TRBJ2-7; D remains unclear. Trimming took 3 bases from V and 0 from J, leaving 7 bases between them. Germline CDR1 SGHKS, CDR2 YYEKEE (reference sequence). The CDR3 covers 13 residues. CDR3 sequence: CASSSISSYEQYV. CDR3 nucleotide sequence: TGTGCCAGCAGCTCGATAAGCTCCTACGAGCAGTACGTC.

There are many counts of this clonotype. This chain connects TRBV6-5 to TRBJ2-3, with a possible D match to TRBD1 (7 bases). This CDR3 comprises 15 residues. The germline V gene encodes CDR1 MNHEY and CDR2 SVGAGI. Trimming took off 6 bases at V and 6 bases at J, with 19 bases between the two ends. CDR3 loop: CASSSQGGTLDTQYF. CDR3 nucleotides: TGTGCCAGCAGCTCCCAGGGGGGAACCTTGGATACGCAGTATTTT.

The chain employs TRBV29-1 and TRBJ2-5; D is unclear. The CDR3 runs to 13 residues. Germline V gene lookup returns CDR1 SQVTM and CDR2 ANQGSEA. The V end lost 3 bases, the J end lost 4 bases, and 12 bases lay between the germline ends. The CDR3 spells CSVDPAASETQYF. The CDR3 DNA is TGCAGCGTTGATCCGGCAGCTTCAGAGACCCAGTACTTC.

This clonotype has a count of ten or more. CDR3 sequence reads: CSAVPTGSSPGELFF. CDR3 nucleotide sequence: TGCAGCGCTGTACCGACAGGGTCAAGTCCCGGGGAGCTGTTTTTT. This chain connects TRBV29-1 to TRBJ2-2; 7 nucleotides line up with TRBD1. The V gene's germline CDR1 is SQVTM and CDR2 ANQGSEA. This CDR3 region has 15 residues. J gave up 6 bases and V 7 bases, and 14 bases lay outside the gene matches.

Ten or more counts support this clonotype. This chain links TRBV5-1 with TRBJ1-6, with a weak D call TRBD1 (5 bases). The V gene's germline CDR1 is SGHRS and CDR2 YFSETQ. Trimming removed 1 base at V and 7 bases at J, with 9 bases between. CDR3 length: 14 residues. CDR3 region: CASSLQGENSPLHF. Written as DNA, the CDR3 is TGCGCCAGCAGCTTGCAGGGCGAGAATTCACCCCTCCACTTT.

This clonotype occurred many times. V gene TRBV9 combines with J gene TRBJ2-3; possibly TRBD2 for D (7 bases). V lost 4 bases to trimming and J lost 1 base, with 13 bases between them. This CDR3 is built from 15 residues. The germline V gene encodes CDR1 SGDLS and CDR2 YYNGEE. The CDR3 is CASSLRGGGTDTQYF. The CDR3 region has the DNA TGTGCCAGCAGCCTCCGAGGGGGGGGCACAGATACGCAGTATTTT.

This clonotype has at least ten counts. The CDR3 DNA sequence: TGTGCCAGCAGCCAAGAGCGAGAGATATACAACACTGAAGCTTTCTTT. Protein sequence: CASSQEREIYNTEAFF. V gene TRBV3-1 combines with J gene TRBJ1-1; D is undetermined. CDR3 size: 16 residues. Germline values: CDR1 LGHDT, CDR2 YNNKEL (reference sequence). V lost 0 bases to trimming and J lost 2 bases, with 13 bases between them.

Ten or more counts support this clonotype. The chain couples TRBV4-2 to TRBJ1-2; a weak D match, TRBD1 (6 bases). There are 12 residues in the CDR3. The V and J ends lost 1 base and 8 bases respectively, with 8 bases between them. CDR1 and CDR2 (germline): LGHNA, YNFKEQ. The CDR3, as DNA: TGTGCCAGCAGCCAAGCAGGGGTCGGCTACACCTTC. Translated: CASSQAGVGYTF.

The sample holds a few counts of this clonotype. V and J are TRBV7-3 and TRBJ2-5, with D tentatively TRBD2 (6 bases). Trimming shortened V by 4 bases and J by 9 bases, and 21 bases separated the two germline ends. The CDR3 has 15 residues. Germline CDR1 SGHTA, CDR2 FQGTGA. The CDR3 here is CASSSTLGGRWAQYF. The CDR3 region has the DNA TGTGCCAGCAGCTCCACCCTGGGGGGACGGTGGGCCCAGTACTTC.

At least ten counts were recorded for this clonotype. The chain carries TRBV6-2 or TRBV6-3 and TRBJ2-7; 16 bases line up with TRBD2. CDR3 length: 18 amino acids. The V segment lost 5 bases and the J segment 3 bases; nucleotides outside the gene matches: 10. Looked up from germline, CDR1 is MNHEY and CDR2 is SVGEGT. The CDR3 nucleotides read TGTGCCAGCAGTCCGGGACTAGCGGGGGGGCGGTTAAACTACGAGCAGTACGTC. Protein sequence: CASSPGLAGGRLNYEQYV.

The chain links TRBV4-3 to TRBJ2-3; D perhaps matches TRBD2 (5 bases). This CDR3 has 15 residues. The V and J ends lost 1 base and 4 bases respectively, with 12 bases between them. In germline, CDR1 is LGHNA, CDR2 YSLEER. CDR3 nucleotides: TGCGCCAGCAGCCAAGGGAGTGACGGGGCAGATACGCAGTATTTT. Its protein product is CASSQGSDGADTQYF.

Note on this clonotype: A read error is possible here, since a much larger clone lies one base away. The chain has TRBV4-2 and TRBJ1-1; D gene ambiguous. Looked up from germline, CDR1 is LGHNA and CDR2 is YNFKEQ. The CDR3 loop spans 13 amino acids. This chain's CDR3 is CGSRSQTNTEAFF. The CDR3 DNA follows: TGTGGCAGCCGCAGCCAGACAAACACTGAAGCTTTCTTT.

This clonotype was seen just once. The chain employs TRBV5-1 and TRBJ2-3; D may correspond to TRBD1 or TRBD2 (5 bases each). The CDR3 loop spans 17 amino acids. The V gene lost 5 bases and the J gene lost 0 bases, with 19 bases spanning the gap. The germline V gene has CDR1 SGHRS and CDR2 YFSETQ. This CDR3 reads CASSRTLQDPSTDTQYF. DNA of the CDR3: TGCGCCAGCAGTCGGACTCTACAGGATCCTAGCACAGATACGCAGTATTTT.

This clonotype was recorded many times. The chain recombines TRBV20-1 with TRBJ2-2; the match to TRBD2 covers 8 bases. This CDR3 has 14 residues. V was pared by 7 bases and J by 5 bases, with 9 bases of the junction left unmatched. Per the germline V gene, CDR1 is DFQATT and CDR2 is SNEGSKA (reference sequence). Here the CDR3 DNA reads TGCAGTGTGAAGAGAGCGGGGGCGACCGGGGAGCTGTTTTTT. It yields the protein CSVKRAGATGELFF.

In the case of this clonotype: A junction boundary mismatches the germline segment, possibly from a read error. J is TRBJ1-2 and V is TRBV5-1; the D is unclear. The germline V gene has CDR1 SGHRS and CDR2 YFSETQ. The CDR3 extends over 13 amino acids. The CDR3 sequence is CASSSALNYGYSF. CDR3 DNA: TGCGCCAGCAGCTCGGCGCTTAACTATGGATACTCCTTC.

There are many counts of this clonotype. The chain carries TRBV20-1 and TRBJ2-1; the D is unclear. Germline CDR1 reads DFQATT; CDR2 reads SNEGSKA (reference sequence). With 5 bases removed from V and 5 bases from J, the gap between germline ends came to 16 bases. The CDR3 loop spans 14 amino acids. The CDR3 DNA sequence: TGCAGTGCTTCTACCCAGGAATCCAACAATGAGCAGTTCTTC. This translates into CSASTQESNNEQFF.

This clonotype appeared many times. The chain combines TRBV7-2 with TRBJ1-5, with 9 bases fitting TRBD1. This CDR3 is 14 amino acids long. Germline-derived CDR1 and CDR2 are SGHTA and FQGNSA. With V trimmed by 3 bases and J by 6 bases, 3 bases remained unmatched. The CDR3 nucleotides are TGTGCCAGCAGCTTCACAGGGGGCCCTCAGCCCCAGCATTTT. Residues: CASSFTGGPQPQHF.

This clonotype appeared many times. The chain carries TRBV3-1 and TRBJ1-6, with D possibly matching TRBD1 (5 bases). With 3 bases removed from V and 7 bases from J, the gap between germline ends came to 16 bases. Germline CDR1 and CDR2: LGHDT and YNNKEL (reference sequence). This CDR3 region has 16 residues. CDR3 region: CASSHRGRSRNSPLHF. Written as DNA, the CDR3 is TGTGCCAGCAGCCATCGGGGCCGCAGTCGAAATTCACCCCTCCACTTT.

In regard to this clonotype: This may come from a read error, since a much larger clone is one base off. V gene TRBV20-1 combines with J gene TRBJ2-3, with 8 positions matching TRBD2. Germline V gene data show CDR1 as DFQATT and CDR2 as SNEGSKA (reference sequence). The CDR3 runs 15 residues. J was trimmed by 4 bases and V by 8 bases; bases with no gene match: 14. CDR3: CSLLAQRGYPDTQYF. CDR3 DNA sequence: TGCAGTCTCCTCGCCCAGCGGGGGTACCCAGATACGCAGTATTTT.

This clonotype occurred many times. Here the CDR3 reads CASSRSTVQYF. The CDR3 DNA reads TGTGCCAGCAGTAGATCTACGGTGCAGTACTTC. The genes are TRBV12-3 or TRBV12-4 and TRBJ2-7; D not certain. The CDR3 runs 11 residues. Trimming stripped 5 bases from V and 9 bases from J, with 11 bases between.

This clonotype was detected many times. The CDR3 region is CASSFRLARNQPQHF. CDR3 DNA: TGTGCCAGCAGTTTCCGGCTGGCCCGCAATCAGCCCCAGCATTTT. V usage is TRBV12-3 or TRBV12-4 and J usage is TRBJ1-5; D uncertain. V was pared by 3 bases and J by 2 bases, with 11 bases between. The CDR3 is 15 amino acids.

This clonotype has at least ten counts. J is TRBJ1-3 and V is TRBV12-3 or TRBV12-4, with a possible D match to TRBD1 (5 bases). The CDR3 has 14 amino acids. Trimming left V 3 bases short and J 2 bases short, with 8 bases between. In DNA, the CDR3 is TGTGCCAGCAGTTTGGGGGGGACTGGAAACACCATATATTTT. It translates to CASSLGGTGNTIYF.